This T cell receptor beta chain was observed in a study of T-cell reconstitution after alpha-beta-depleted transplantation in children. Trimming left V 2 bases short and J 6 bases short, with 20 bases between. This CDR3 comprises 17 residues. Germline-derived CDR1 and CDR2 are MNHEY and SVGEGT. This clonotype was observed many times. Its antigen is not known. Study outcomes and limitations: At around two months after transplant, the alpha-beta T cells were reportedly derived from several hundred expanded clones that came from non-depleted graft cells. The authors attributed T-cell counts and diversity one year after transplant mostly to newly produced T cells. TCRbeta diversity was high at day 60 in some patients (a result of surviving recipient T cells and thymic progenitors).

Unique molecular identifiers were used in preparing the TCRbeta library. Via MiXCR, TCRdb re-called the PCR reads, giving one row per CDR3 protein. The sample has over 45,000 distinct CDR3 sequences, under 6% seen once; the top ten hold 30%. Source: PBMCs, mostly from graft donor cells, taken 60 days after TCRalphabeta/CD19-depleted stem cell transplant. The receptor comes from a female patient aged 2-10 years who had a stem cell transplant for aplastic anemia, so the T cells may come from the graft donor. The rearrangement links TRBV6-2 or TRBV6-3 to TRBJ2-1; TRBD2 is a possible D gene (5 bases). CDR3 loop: CASSYHPSSQRINEQFF. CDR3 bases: TGTGCCAGCAGTTACCACCCTAGCTCACAACGTATCAATGAGCAGTTCTTC.